The clone carrying this TCR beta chain was counted a few times. This specimen belongs to a study of blood T cells in healthy people across ages. Per germline, CDR1 SGHRS and CDR2 YFSETQ. There are 16 residues in the CDR3. V lost 1 base to trimming and J lost 3 bases; unmatched junction nucleotides: 8. The authors ran a second PCR of 7 to 11 cycles using a sample-barcoded 5' primer and a J-beta primer mix. Each cDNA molecule was tagged by a template-switch adaptor with 12 random nucleotides. Via MiXCR, TCRdb re-called the 5' RACE reads, giving one row per CDR3 protein. The table has around 1.5 million distinct CDR3 sequences, about 35% seen once.

Sequencing was carried out using blood. The chain couples TRBV5-1 to TRBJ2-3; TRBD2 aligns across 7 bases. This TCR was recovered from a woman under 40 in good health. CDR3 in DNA: TGCGCCAGCAGCTTGCAAAGCGGGACTACAACAGATACGCAGTATTTT. This codes for CASSLQSGTTTDTQYF.